This TCR beta chain was profiled in a study of CD8 T cells in ankylosing spondylitis. Points from the study as a whole: The clones that were linked to disease were reported to be significantly enriched in matched synovial fluid samples from ankylosing spondylitis patients. Characteristic of ankylosing spondylitis blood, it appeared, was a TCR beta motif comprising roughly 8 highly homologous variants.

TCRdb fed the 5' RACE reads into MiXCR, producing one record per CDR3 protein. The sample contains about 330,000 distinct CDR3 sequences, around 8% of which appear only once. Comment on this clonotype: The target antigen is unknown.

Germline lookup yields CDR1 SQVTM and CDR2 ANQGSEA. The CDR3 is 12 residues long. Trimming took off 7 bases at V and 5 bases at J, with 14 bases between the two ends. Sequencing input: blood, either unsorted or a sorted T cell fraction (not recorded which). The source of this sequence is a male donor with ankylosing spondylitis. V and J are TRBV29-1 and TRBJ2-5, with D perhaps given as TRBD1 or TRBD2 (6 bases each). CDR3 residues: CSADGGAETQYF. DNA for the CDR3: TGCAGCGCCGACGGGGGCGCGGAGACCCAGTACTTC.